The present T cell receptor (beta chain) was sequenced within a study of blood T cell repertoires in COVID-19. Study as a whole: The samples span acute and convalescent COVID-19 from the United States, Italy and Spain.

The method was immunoSEQ multiplex PCR; TCRdb's version includes in-frame clones alone and lacks a portion of them. The data contain around 20,000 clones, less than 90% of them singletons. Trimming removed 4 bases from V and 3 bases from J, with 7 bases in between. This CDR3 has 12 residues. Germline V gives CDR1 ENHRY, CDR2 SYGVKD. The receptor's source is a man in his forties with acute or convalescent COVID-19. Sequencing was done on a sample of peripheral blood. The chain joins TRBV10-3 to TRBJ2-7, with D perhaps TRBD1 (6 bases). CDR3 in DNA: TGTGCCATCAGTGTACAGGGCTACGAGCAGTACTTC. Amino acids: CAISVQGYEQYF.